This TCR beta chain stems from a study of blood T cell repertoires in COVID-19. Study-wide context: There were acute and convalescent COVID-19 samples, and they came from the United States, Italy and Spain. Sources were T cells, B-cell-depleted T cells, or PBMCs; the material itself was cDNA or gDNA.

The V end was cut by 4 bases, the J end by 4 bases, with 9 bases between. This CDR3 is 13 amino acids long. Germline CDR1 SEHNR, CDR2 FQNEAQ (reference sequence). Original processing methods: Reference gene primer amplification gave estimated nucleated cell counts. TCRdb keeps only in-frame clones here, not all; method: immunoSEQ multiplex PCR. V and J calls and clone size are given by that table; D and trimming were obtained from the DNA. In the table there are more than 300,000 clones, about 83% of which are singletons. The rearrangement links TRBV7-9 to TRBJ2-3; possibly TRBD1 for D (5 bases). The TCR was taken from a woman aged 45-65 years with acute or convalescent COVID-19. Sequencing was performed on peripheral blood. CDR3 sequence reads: CASSSKGPDTQYF. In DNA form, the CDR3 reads TGTGCCAGCAGCTCGAAGGGGCCAGATACGCAGTATTTT.